Listed here are 25 T cell receptor beta chains from one sample, sequenced in a study of blood T cells in healthy people across ages. The use of a sample-barcoded 5' primer and a J-beta primer mix characterized a second PCR of about 6 to 11 cycles. TCRdb called the 5' RACE reads again in MiXCR, with one record for every CDR3 protein. This sample has roughly 790,000 distinct CDR3 sequences, with roughly two fifths found just once. Sequenced: blood. All receptors derive from a woman aged 55-75 years in good health.

The chain joins TRBV3-1 to TRBJ2-2, with a tentative D call TRBD2 (6 bases). The V and J ends lost 7 bases and 7 bases respectively, with 16 bases between them. This CDR3 has 14 amino acids. The germline V gene has CDR1 LGHDT and CDR2 YNNKEL (reference sequence). CDR3: CASNPQEGIGELFF. CDR3 nucleotide sequence: TGTGCCAGCAACCCTCAGGAGGGAATCGGGGAGCTGTTTTTT. Drawing the rest from reference TRBV3-1 and TRBJ2-2, the complete variable domain is DTAVSQTPKYLVTQMGNDKSIKCEQNLGHDTMYWYKQDSKKFLKIMFSYNNKELIINETVPNRFSPKSPDKAHLNLHINSLELGDSAVYFCASNPQEGIGELFFGEGSRLTVL.

The chain recombines TRBV4-1 with TRBJ2-3; D is perhaps TRBD2 (6 bases). The CDR3 covers 17 residues. The V end lost 3 bases, the J end lost 0 bases, and 16 bases lay between the germline ends. Germline CDR1 MGHRA, CDR2 YSYEKL. DNA for the CDR3: TGCGCCAGCAGCCAGGCGGGCGGGGTATTTAGCACAGATACGCAGTATTTT. It codes for CASSQAGGVFSTDTQYF.

This clonotype was observed at least ten times. In nucleotides, the CDR3 is TGTGCCATCGGGGACAGTCAAAATGAAAAACTGTTTTTT. Translating gives CAIGDSQNEKLFF. The rearrangement joins TRBV10-3 to TRBJ1-4; the match to TRBD1 covers 7 bases. The ends lost 8 bases at V and 5 bases at J; junction bases unmatched: 5. The CDR3 covers 13 residues. Germline CDR1 is ENHRY and CDR2 is SYGVKD.

The rearrangement uses TRBV29-1 and TRBJ1-1, with D unclear. CDR1 SQVTM and CDR2 ANQGSEA come from the germline V gene. V shed 7 bases and J shed 5 bases, with 14 bases lying between them. This CDR3 contains 12 residues. This chain's CDR3 is CSAKRSGTEAFF. The CDR3 DNA reads TGCAGCGCCAAGCGCTCGGGAACTGAAGCTTTCTTT.

The rearrangement joins TRBV6-4 to TRBJ2-1; 13 nucleotides line up with TRBD2. This CDR3 is built from 15 residues. Germline V CDR1 and CDR2: MRHNA, SNTAGT. Germline trimming cut 6 bases from V and 11 bases from J; bases unmatched to any gene: 10. CDR3 residues: CASSRTGLAGSKQFF. The CDR3 nucleotides are TGTGCCAGCAGCCGAACGGGACTAGCGGGGAGCAAGCAGTTCTTC.

In this sample, this clonotype turned up a few times. V usage is TRBV28 and J usage is TRBJ2-3; D unclear. The V end was cut by 7 bases, the J end by 3 bases, with 8 bases between. Per the germline V gene, CDR1 is MDHEN and CDR2 is SYDVKM. The CDR3 extends over 12 amino acids. Written as DNA, the CDR3 is TGTGCCAGCACTTCCGGGACAGATACGCAGTATTTT. It translates to CASTSGTDTQYF.

The genes are TRBV4-3 and TRBJ2-5, with a tentative D call TRBD1 (6 bases). Trimming removed 0 bases at V and 5 bases at J, with 16 bases between. The CDR3 sequence is 16 residues long. Germline V CDR1 and CDR2: LGHNA, YSLEER. In nucleotides, the CDR3 is TGCGCCAGCAGCCAAGATCTAAGGGGGACGGAGGAGACCCAGTACTTC. It encodes CASSQDLRGTEETQYF.

There are many counts of this clonotype. This sequence joins TRBV12-3 or TRBV12-4 and TRBJ2-1; D remains unclear. The CDR3 loop spans 13 amino acids. Trimming left V 6 bases short and J 1 base short, with 7 bases between. The CDR3 DNA reads as TGTGCCAGCAGCTTCGGGTCCTACAATGAGCAGTTCTTC. It is translated as CASSFGSYNEQFF.

This sequence joins TRBV7-2 and TRBJ2-1; TRBD2 matches 9 bases. J lost 6 bases, V lost 5 bases, and 8 bases had no gene match. The CDR3 spans 15 residues. Germline V gene sequence: CDR1 SGHTA, CDR2 FQGNSA. CDR3 in DNA: TGTGCCAGCAGCACCGGGACTAGCCCACTCAATGAGCAGTTCTTC. This encodes CASSTGTSPLNEQFF.

This clonotype appeared a single time. The chain carries TRBV27 and TRBJ2-1, with TRBD2 matching over 9 bases. The CDR3 runs 18 residues. Germline CDR1 reads MNHEY; CDR2 reads SMNVEV (reference sequence). V shed 3 bases and J 4 bases; nucleotides not matched to a gene: 13. CDR3 amino acids: CASSLGASGARAYNEQFF. CDR3 sequence (DNA): TGTGCCAGCAGTTTGGGAGCTAGCGGGGCGAGGGCTTACAATGAGCAGTTCTTC.

CDR3 sequence reads: CASSLSGLGPVSGNTIYF. CDR3 nucleotides: TGTGCCAGCAGTTTATCGGGTCTAGGACCGGTCTCTGGAAACACCATATATTTT. The rearrangement links TRBV27 to TRBJ1-3; D call uncertain. CDR3 length: 18 amino acids. V lost 0 bases and J lost 0, with 15 bases in between. Germline CDR1 is MNHEY and CDR2 is SMNVEV (reference sequence).

This chain joins TRBV29-1 and TRBJ2-1; 7 nucleotides agree with TRBD2. This CDR3 contains 14 residues. In germline, CDR1 is SQVTM, CDR2 ANQGSEA. The V segment lost 3 bases and the J segment 8 bases; nucleotides outside the gene matches: 10. CDR3 nucleotide sequence: TGCAGCGTTGACGCGGGAGTGGTCATGGATGAGCAGTTCTTC. It translates to CSVDAGVVMDEQFF.

V and J are TRBV3-1 and TRBJ2-2; D gene ambiguous. Germline CDR1 and CDR2: LGHDT and YNNKEL (reference sequence). CDR3 size: 13 residues. V shed 4 bases and J shed 9 bases, with 12 bases lying between them. CDR3 in DNA: TGTGCCAGCAGCCTTTCCAGTGGCAGGGAGCTGTTTTTT. Its translation is CASSLSSGRELFF.

With respect to this clonotype: A read error may explain this, as a much larger clone is one base away. The V gene is TRBV12-3 or TRBV12-4, the J gene TRBJ1-2, with D possibly TRBD1 on 6 matching bases. V dropped 7 bases and J dropped 4 bases, with 16 bases sitting between them. The CDR3 is 14 residues long. Here the CDR3 DNA reads TGTGCCAGCATTAAATCACAGGGTAGCTATGGCTACACCTTC. It specifies CASIKSQGSYGYTF.

The rearrangement joins TRBV11-2 to TRBJ1-4; 7 bases are shared with TRBD1. With V trimmed by 3 bases and J by 7 bases, 8 bases remained unmatched. The CDR3 is 15 residues long. From germline, CDR1 is SGHAT and CDR2 FQNNGV. The CDR3 loop is CASSFRKGASEKLFF. The CDR3 DNA follows: TGTGCCAGCAGCTTTCGGAAGGGGGCGAGTGAAAAACTGTTTTTT.

This clonotype showed up just a few times. The chain links TRBV12-3 or TRBV12-4 to TRBJ2-3; TRBD2 agrees at 7 bases. The length of the CDR3 is 15 residues. Losses at the gene ends were 7 bases for V and 2 bases for J; bases not matched to a gene: 9. This chain's CDR3 is CASKVTSENTDTQYF. The CDR3 DNA reads as TGTGCCAGCAAGGTCACTAGCGAAAACACAGATACGCAGTATTTT.

This clonotype was seen more than once but under ten times. The chain joins TRBV29-1 to TRBJ2-3, with 12 bases lining up with TRBD2. CDR1 SQVTM and CDR2 ANQGSEA come from the germline V gene. The CDR3 has 12 amino acids. Germline trimming cut 7 bases from V and 10 bases from J; bases unmatched to any gene: 6. CDR3 protein: CSGATSGGAQYF. The CDR3, as DNA: TGCAGCGGCGCGACTAGCGGGGGTGCGCAGTATTTT.

The V call is TRBV10-3, the J call TRBJ1-2; 7 bases agree with TRBD1. The CDR3 sequence is 13 residues long. Germline V CDR1 and CDR2: ENHRY, SYGVKD. J lost 6 bases, V lost 3 bases, and 4 bases had no gene match. CDR3 in amino acids: CAISDPGTDGYTF. CDR3 coding DNA: TGTGCCATCAGTGACCCCGGGACAGATGGCTACACCTTC.

The V gene is TRBV6-1, the J gene TRBJ2-5; 7 nucleotides line up with TRBD1. V was pared by 5 bases and J by 1 base, with 7 bases of the junction left unmatched. The germline CDR1 and CDR2 sequences are MNHNS and SASEGT. CDR3 size: 15 residues. The CDR3 nucleotides read TGTGCCAGCAGTCACTACGACAGGGTCCAAGAGACCCAGTACTTC. Its translation is CASSHYDRVQETQYF.

The V gene is TRBV20-1, the J gene TRBJ2-1; 9 bases are a match to TRBD2. The DNA end lines up better with TRBJ2-7; the J call may be wrong. CDR3 length: 14 residues. Germline-derived CDR1 and CDR2 are DFQATT and SNEGSKA (reference sequence). The CDR3 DNA sequence: TGCAGTTCTCCTCGGGGGACTAGCCCTCCTGAGCAGTACTTC. Translating gives CSSPRGTSPPEQYF.

The chain joins TRBV9 to TRBJ1-2; D not resolved. The CDR3 has 13 residues. V dropped 4 bases and J dropped 3 bases, with 10 bases sitting between them. Germline values: CDR1 SGDLS, CDR2 YYNGEE. CDR3 DNA: TGTGCCAGCAGCCTTATGGGAGACTATGGCTACACCTTC. Its translation is CASSLMGDYGYTF. The entire variable domain, with the rest obtained from reference TRBV9 and TRBJ1-2, is as follows: DSGVTQTPKHLITATGQRVTLRCSPRSGDLSVYWYQQSLDQGLQFLIQYYNGEERAKGNILERFSAQQFPDLHSELNLSSLELGDSALYFCASSLMGDYGYTFGSGTRLTVV.

This chain uses TRBV5-5 with TRBJ2-7, with TRBD2 as a possible D gene (6 bases). Per the germline V gene, CDR1 is SGHKS and CDR2 is YYEKEE (reference sequence). CDR3 length equals 15 residues. Trimming left V 4 bases short and J 3 bases short, with 17 bases between. DNA for the CDR3: TGTGCCAGCAGCCCCAAAGAGGTCGGGGGCTACGAGCAGTACTTC. Its protein is CASSPKEVGGYEQYF.

In its sample, this clonotype was seen a few times. The V gene is TRBV20-1, the J gene TRBJ2-7; perhaps TRBD1 as D (6 bases). Germline values: CDR1 DFQATT, CDR2 SNEGSKA (reference sequence). The CDR3 sequence is 11 residues long. Trimming pared 5 bases from V and 1 base from J, leaving 6 bases between. Written as DNA, the CDR3 is TGCAGTGCTGGACAGTCCTACGAGCAGTACTTC. Its translation: CSAGQSYEQYF.

This clonotype was recorded at least ten times. The CDR3 DNA reads TGTGCCAGCAGTTATAAACAGGGGGCAGATTACGAGCAGTACTTC. Protein sequence: CASSYKQGADYEQYF. V and J are TRBV27 and TRBJ2-7, with 9 positions matching TRBD1. The germline V gene encodes CDR1 MNHEY and CDR2 SMNVEV (reference sequence). The CDR3 is 15 residues long. After removal of 4 bases from V and 4 bases from J, the junction contained 8 bases not matched to a gene.

The count of this clonotype is one. A much more abundant neighbour one base away suggests this may be a read error. The rearrangement uses TRBV12-3 or TRBV12-4 and TRBJ2-7, with D perhaps given as TRBD1 or TRBD2 (5 bases each). The V end lost 5 bases, the J end lost 5 bases, and 16 bases lay between the germline ends. The CDR3 has 14 amino acids. The CDR3 DNA reads as TGTGCCAGCAGTCAACGGGACCACACCGACGAGCAGTACTTC. It yields the protein CASSQRDHTDEQYF.